This TCR beta chain stems from a study of control samples from healthy donors and cancer patients. Assay: immunoSEQ multiplex PCR; the TCRdb copy retains only in-frame clones and omits some. The table has 100,000 or so clones, 90% to 95% seen once. Germline CDR1 and CDR2: SGHDT and YYEEEE. Trimming pared 5 bases from V and 1 base from J, leaving 16 bases between. This CDR3 has 15 residues. This clone was seen a single time. The sequence was collected from a woman between 18 and 29 years old in good health. Sequencing was done on a sample of blood. V is TRBV5-6 and J is TRBJ2-7; D not certain. The CDR3 DNA reads TGTGCCAGCAGTTCCCGGTTCCCTGGGTCCTACGAGCAGTACTTC. This gives the protein CASSSRFPGSYEQYF.